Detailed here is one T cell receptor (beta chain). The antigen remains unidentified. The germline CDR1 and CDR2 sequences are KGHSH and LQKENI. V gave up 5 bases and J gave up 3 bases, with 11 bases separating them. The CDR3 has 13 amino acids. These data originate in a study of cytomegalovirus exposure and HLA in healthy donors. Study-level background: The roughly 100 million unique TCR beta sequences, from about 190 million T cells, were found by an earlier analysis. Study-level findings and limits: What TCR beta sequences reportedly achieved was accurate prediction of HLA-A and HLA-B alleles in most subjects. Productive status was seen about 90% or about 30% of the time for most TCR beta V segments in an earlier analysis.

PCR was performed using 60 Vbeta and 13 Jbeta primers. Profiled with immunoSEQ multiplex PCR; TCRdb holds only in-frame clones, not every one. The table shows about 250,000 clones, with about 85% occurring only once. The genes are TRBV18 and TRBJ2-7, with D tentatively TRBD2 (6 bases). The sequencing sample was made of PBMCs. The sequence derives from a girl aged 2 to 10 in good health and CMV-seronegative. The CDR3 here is CASSKTRDYEQYF. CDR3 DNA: TGTGCCAGCTCAAAGACTAGGGACTACGAGCAGTACTTC.